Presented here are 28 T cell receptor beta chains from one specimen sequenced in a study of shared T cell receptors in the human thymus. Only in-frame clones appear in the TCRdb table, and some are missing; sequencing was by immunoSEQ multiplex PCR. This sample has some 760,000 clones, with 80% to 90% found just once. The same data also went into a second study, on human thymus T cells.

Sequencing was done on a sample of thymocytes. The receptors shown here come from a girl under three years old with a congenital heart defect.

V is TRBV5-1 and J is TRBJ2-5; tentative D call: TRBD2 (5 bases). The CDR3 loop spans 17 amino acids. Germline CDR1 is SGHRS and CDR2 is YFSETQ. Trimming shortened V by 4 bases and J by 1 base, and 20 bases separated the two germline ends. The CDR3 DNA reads TGCGCCAGCAGCGTAAGAGCCGGGGAGAGACCCCAAGAGACCCAGTACTTC. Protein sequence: CASSVRAGERPQETQYF. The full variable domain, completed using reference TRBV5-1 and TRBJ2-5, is KAGVTQTPRYLIKTRGQQVTLSCSPISGHRSVSWYQQTPGQGLQFLFEYFSETQRNKGNFPGRFSGRQFSNSRSEMNVSTLELGDSALYLCASSVRAGERPQETQYFGPGTRLLVL.

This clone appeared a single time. CDR3 amino acids: CASSGSSYNEQFF. The CDR3 nucleotides read TGTGCCAGCAGCGGCAGCTCCTACAATGAGCAGTTCTTC. The chain links TRBV9 to TRBJ2-1; no definite D call. Between the trimmed V and J ends, which lost 3 bases and 0 bases, there was a span of 4 bases. There are 13 residues in the CDR3. The germline V gene has CDR1 SGDLS and CDR2 YYNGEE.

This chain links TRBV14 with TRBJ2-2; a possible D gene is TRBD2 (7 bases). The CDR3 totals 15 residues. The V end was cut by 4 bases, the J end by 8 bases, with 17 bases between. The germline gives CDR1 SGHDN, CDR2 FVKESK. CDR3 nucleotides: TGTGCCAGCAGCCGTGCGGCGGGGGCTCAAGGGGAGCTGTTTTTT. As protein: CASSRAAGAQGELFF.

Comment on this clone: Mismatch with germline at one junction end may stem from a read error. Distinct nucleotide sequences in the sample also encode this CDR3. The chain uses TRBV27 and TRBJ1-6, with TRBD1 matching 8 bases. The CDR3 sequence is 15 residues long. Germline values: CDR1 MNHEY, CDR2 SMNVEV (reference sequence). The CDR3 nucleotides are TGTGCCAGCAGTCGGAGACGGGACAGGTATTCCCCCCTCCACTTT. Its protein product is CASSRRRDRYSPLHF.

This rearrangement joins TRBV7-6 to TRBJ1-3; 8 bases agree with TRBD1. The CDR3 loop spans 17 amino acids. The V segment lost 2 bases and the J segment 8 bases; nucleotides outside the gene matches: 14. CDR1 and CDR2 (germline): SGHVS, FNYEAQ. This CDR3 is CASSLNRPDRAADTIYF. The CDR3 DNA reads TGTGCCAGCAGCTTAAACCGCCCGGACAGGGCGGCGGACACCATATATTTT. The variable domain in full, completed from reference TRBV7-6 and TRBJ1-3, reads GAGVSQSPRYKVTKRGQDVALRCDPISGHVSLYWYRQALGQGPEFLTYFNYEAQQDKSGLPNDRFSAERPEGSISTLTIQRTEQRDSAMYRCASSLNRPDRAADTIYFGEGSWLTVV.

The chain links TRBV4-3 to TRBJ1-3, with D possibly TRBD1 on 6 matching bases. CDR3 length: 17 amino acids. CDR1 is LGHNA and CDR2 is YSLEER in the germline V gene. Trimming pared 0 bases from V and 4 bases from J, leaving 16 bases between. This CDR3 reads CASSQDGVYREGNTIYF. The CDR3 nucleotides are TGCGCCAGCAGCCAAGACGGTGTGTACAGGGAAGGAAACACCATATATTTT.

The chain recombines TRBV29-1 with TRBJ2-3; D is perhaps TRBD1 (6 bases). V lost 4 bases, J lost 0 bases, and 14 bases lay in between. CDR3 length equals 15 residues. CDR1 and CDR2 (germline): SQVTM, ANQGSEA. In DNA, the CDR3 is TGCAGCGTTGTAGGACAGAGCTCTAGCACAGATACGCAGTATTTT. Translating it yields CSVVGQSSSTDTQYF.

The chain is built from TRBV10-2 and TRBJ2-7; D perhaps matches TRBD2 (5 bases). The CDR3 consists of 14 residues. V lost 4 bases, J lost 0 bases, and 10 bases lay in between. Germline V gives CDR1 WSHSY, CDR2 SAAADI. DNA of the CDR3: TGCGCCAGCAGTGTGACGGGGAGCTCCTACGAGCAGTACTTC. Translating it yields CASSVTGSSYEQYF.

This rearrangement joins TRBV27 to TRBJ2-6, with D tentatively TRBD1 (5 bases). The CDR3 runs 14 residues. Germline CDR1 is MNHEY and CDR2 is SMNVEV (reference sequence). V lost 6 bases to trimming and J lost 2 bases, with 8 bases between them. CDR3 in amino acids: CASSRATGANVLTF. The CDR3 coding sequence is TGTGCCAGCAGCAGGGCGACTGGGGCCAACGTCCTGACTTTC.

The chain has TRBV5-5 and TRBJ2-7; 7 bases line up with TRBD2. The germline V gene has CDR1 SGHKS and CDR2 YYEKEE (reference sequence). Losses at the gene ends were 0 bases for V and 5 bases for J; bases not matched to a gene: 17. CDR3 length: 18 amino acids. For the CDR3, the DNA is TGTGCCAGCAGCTTGGCAACAGGTGTGGGGGGGAATCCGGACGAGCAGTACTTC. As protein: CASSLATGVGGNPDEQYF.

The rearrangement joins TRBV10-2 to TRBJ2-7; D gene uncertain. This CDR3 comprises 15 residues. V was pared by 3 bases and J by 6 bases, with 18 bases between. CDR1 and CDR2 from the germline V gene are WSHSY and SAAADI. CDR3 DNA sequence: TGCGCCAGCAGTGACCTGACTCTCCCCGGTGCCGAGCAGTACTTC. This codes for CASSDLTLPGAEQYF.

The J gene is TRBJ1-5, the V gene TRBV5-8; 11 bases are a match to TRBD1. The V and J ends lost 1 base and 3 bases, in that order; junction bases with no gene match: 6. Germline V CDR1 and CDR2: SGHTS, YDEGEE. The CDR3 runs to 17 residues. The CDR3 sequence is CASSLRDRGSYNQPQHF. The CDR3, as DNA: TGTGCCAGCAGCTTGAGGGACAGGGGGTCTTACAATCAGCCCCAGCATTTT.

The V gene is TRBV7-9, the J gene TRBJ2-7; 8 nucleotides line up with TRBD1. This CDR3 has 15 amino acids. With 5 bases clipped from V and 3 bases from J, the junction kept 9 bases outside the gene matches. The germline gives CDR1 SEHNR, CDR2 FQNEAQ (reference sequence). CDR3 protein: CASSPKGQEGYEQYF. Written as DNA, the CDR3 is TGTGCCAGCAGCCCTAAGGGACAGGAGGGCTACGAGCAGTACTTC.

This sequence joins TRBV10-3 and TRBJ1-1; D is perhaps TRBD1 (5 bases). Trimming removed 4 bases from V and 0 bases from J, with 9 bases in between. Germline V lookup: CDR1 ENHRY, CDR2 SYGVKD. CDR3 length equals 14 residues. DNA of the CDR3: TGTGCCATCAGTGCAGACAGCATGAACACTGAAGCTTTCTTT. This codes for CAISADSMNTEAFF.

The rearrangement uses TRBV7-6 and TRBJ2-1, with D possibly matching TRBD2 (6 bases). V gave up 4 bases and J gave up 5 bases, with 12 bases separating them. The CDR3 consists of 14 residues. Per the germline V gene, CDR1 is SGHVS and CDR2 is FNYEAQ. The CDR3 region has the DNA TGTGCCAGCAGCTCGTCTGGCGGGGACAATGAGCAGTTCTTC. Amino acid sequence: CASSSSGGDNEQFF.

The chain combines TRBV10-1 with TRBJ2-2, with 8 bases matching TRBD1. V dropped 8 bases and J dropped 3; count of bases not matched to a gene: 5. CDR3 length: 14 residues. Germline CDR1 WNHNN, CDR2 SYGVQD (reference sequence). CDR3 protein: CASAEGQDTGELFF. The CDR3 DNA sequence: TGCGCCAGCGCGGAGGGACAGGACACCGGGGAGCTGTTTTTT.

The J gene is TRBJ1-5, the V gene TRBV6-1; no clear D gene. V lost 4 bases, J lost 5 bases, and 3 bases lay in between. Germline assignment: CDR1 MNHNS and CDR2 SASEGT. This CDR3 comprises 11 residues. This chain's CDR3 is CASSADQPQHF. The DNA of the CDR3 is TGTGCCAGCAGTGCGGATCAGCCCCAGCATTTT.

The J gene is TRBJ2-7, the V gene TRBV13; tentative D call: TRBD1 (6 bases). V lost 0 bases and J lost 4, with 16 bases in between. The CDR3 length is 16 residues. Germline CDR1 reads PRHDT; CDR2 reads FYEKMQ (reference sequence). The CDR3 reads CASSLGGASGIYEQYF. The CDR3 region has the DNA TGTGCCAGCAGCTTAGGGGGGGCGAGTGGGATTTACGAGCAGTACTTC.

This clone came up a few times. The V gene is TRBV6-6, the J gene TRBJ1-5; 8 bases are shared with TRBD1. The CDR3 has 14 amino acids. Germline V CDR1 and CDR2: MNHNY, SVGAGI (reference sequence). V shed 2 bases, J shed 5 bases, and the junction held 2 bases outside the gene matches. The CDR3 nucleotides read TGTGCCAGCAGTTACGACAGGGGCGATCAGCCCCAGCATTTT. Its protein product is CASSYDRGDQPQHF.

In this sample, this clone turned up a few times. CDR3 bases: TGTGCCATCAGTGAGCGCAGGGGTATCTACTACGAGCAGTACTTC. Its protein product is CAISERRGIYYEQYF. The chain has TRBV10-3 and TRBJ2-7; TRBD1 might be the D (6 bases). Trimming took off 2 bases at V and 3 bases at J, with 14 bases between the two ends. The germline gives CDR1 ENHRY, CDR2 SYGVKD. The CDR3 loop spans 15 amino acids.

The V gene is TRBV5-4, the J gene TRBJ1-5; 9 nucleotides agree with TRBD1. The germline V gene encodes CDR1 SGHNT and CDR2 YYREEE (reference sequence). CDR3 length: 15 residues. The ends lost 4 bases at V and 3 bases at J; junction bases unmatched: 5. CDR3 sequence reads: CASSAGQGTNQPQHF. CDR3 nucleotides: TGTGCCAGCAGCGCGGGACAGGGAACCAATCAGCCCCAGCATTTT.

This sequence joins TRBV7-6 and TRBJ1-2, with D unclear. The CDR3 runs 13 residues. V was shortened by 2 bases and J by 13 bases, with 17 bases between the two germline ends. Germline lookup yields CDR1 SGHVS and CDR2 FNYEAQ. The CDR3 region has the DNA TGTGCCAGCAGCTTAAGGGCGGCGGCGGACTGCACCTTC. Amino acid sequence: CASSLRAAADCTF.

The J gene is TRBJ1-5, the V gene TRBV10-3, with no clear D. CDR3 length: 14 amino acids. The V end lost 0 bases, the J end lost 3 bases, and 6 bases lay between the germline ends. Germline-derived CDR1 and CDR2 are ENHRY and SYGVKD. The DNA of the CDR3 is TGTGCCATCAGTGAGTCTCAGGCCAATCAGCCCCAGCATTTT. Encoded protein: CAISESQANQPQHF.

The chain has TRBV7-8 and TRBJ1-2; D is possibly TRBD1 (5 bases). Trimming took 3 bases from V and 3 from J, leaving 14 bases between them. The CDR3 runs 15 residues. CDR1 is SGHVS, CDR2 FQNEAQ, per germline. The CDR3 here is CASSFDRDRYYGYTF. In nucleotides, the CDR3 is TGTGCCAGCAGCTTTGACAGAGACCGCTACTATGGCTACACCTTC. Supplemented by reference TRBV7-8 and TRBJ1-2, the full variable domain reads GAGVSQSPRYKVAKRGQDVALRCDPISGHVSLFWYQQALGQGPEFLTYFQNEAQLDKSGLPSDRFFAERPEGSVSTLKIQRTQQEDSAVYLCASSFDRDRYYGYTFGSGTRLTVV.

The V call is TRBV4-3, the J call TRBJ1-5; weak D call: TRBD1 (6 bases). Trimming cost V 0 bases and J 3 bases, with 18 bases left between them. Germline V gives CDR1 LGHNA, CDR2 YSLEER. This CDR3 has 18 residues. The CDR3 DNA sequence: TGCGCCAGCAGCCAAGATATACAGGGCTTTTCCCACAATCAGCCCCAGCATTTT. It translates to CASSQDIQGFSHNQPQHF.

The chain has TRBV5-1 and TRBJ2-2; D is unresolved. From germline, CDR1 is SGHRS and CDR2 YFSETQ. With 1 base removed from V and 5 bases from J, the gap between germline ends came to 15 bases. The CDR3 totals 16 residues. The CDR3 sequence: CASSLRLPIPTGELFF. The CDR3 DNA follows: TGCGCCAGCAGCTTGAGACTGCCCATCCCTACCGGGGAGCTGTTTTTT. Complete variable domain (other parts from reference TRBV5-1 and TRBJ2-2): KAGVTQTPRYLIKTRGQQVTLSCSPISGHRSVSWYQQTPGQGLQFLFEYFSETQRNKGNFPGRFSGRQFSNSRSEMNVSTLELGDSALYLCASSLRLPIPTGELFFGEGSRLTVL.

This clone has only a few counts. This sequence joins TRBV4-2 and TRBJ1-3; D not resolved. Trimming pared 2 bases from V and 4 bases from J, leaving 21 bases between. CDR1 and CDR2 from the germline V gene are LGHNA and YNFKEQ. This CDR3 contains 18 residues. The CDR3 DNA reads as TGTGCCAGCAGCCAACATACAGAGAGGGAAGGTTACGGAAACACCATATATTTT. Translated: CASSQHTEREGYGNTIYF.

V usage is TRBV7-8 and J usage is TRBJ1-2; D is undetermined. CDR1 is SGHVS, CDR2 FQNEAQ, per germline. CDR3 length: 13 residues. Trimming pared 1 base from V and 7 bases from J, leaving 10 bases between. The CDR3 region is CASSLGGGLGYTF. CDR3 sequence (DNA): TGTGCCAGCAGCTTAGGTGGAGGGCTTGGCTACACCTTC.